The rows below give T cell receptor beta chains drawn from one sample of a study of shared clonotypes between healthy human individuals. Libraries were prepared by immunoSEQ multiplex PCR; TCRdb keeps only in-frame clonotypes and omits some of them. The repertoire consists of roughly 530,000 clones, with 95% to 97% occurring once and the leading ten covering 0.06%. The material sequenced was naive CD4+ T cells sorted from blood. Receptors were obtained from a woman in her twenties or thirties in good health. The CDR3 runs from the conserved cysteine through the conserved F or W. D genes are given only for firm matches. Size tells how often a clone was seen (once, few, many) or the class of an expanded clone, and some rows leave it out.

14	NA	TRBV7-8	TRBD2	TRBJ2-7	CASSFSGLAYEQYF	TGTGCCAGCAGCTTCTCGGGACTAGCCTACGAGCAGTACTTC
15	NA	TRBV6-1	NA	TRBJ1-5	CASSEWGSSNQPQHF	TGTGCCAGCAGTGAATGGGGCAGTAGCAATCAGCCCCAGCATTTT
16	NA	TRBV25-1	TRBD2	TRBJ2-5	CASSGTSGRGGETQYF	TGTGCCAGCAGTGGGACTAGCGGGAGGGGTGGAGAGACCCAGTACTTC
12	NA	TRBV19	NA	TRBJ1-4	CASRAGSEKLFF	TGTGCCAGTAGGGCGGGTTCTGAAAAACTGTTTTTT
15	NA	TRBV21-1	NA	TRBJ1-4	CASSKVDKTDEKLFF	TGTGCCAGCAGCAAAGTCGACAAGACTGATGAAAAACTGTTTTTT
14	NA	TRBV27	NA	TRBJ1-1	CASSFSGANTEAFF	TGTGCCAGCAGTTTTTCAGGGGCGAACACTGAAGCTTTCTTT
13	NA	TRBV2	NA	TRBJ2-2	CASNREGPGELFF	TGTGCCAGCAACAGGGAAGGTCCCGGGGAGCTGTTTTTT
15	NA	TRBV28	TRBD1	TRBJ2-7	CASSLFQGARDEQYF	TGTGCCAGCAGTTTATTCCAGGGGGCTCGGGACGAGCAGTACTTC
13	NA	TRBV27	NA	TRBJ2-7	CASTQGQAYEQYF	TGTGCCAGCACCCAGGGGCAGGCCTACGAGCAGTACTTC
12	NA	TRBV6-6	NA	TRBJ1-2	CASRSQGYGYTF	TGTGCCAGCAGGTCACAGGGCTATGGCTACACCTTC
11	NA	TRBV29-1	NA	TRBJ1-4	CSTFSGGKLFF	TGCAGCACATTTAGCGGGGGAAAACTGTTTTTT
18	NA	TRBV7-1	NA	TRBJ2-6	CASSLASHTQTGANVLTF	TGTGCCAGCAGCTTAGCGTCCCACACCCAAACTGGGGCCAACGTCCTGACTTTC
17	NA	TRBV5-8	NA	TRBJ1-5	CASSHTNTGQINQPQHF	TGTGCCAGCAGTCACACCAACACGGGACAAATAAATCAGCCCCAGCATTTT
15	NA	TRBV7-2	NA	TRBJ2-7	CASSLDSRVGYEQYF	TGTGCCAGCAGCTTAGATAGCAGGGTCGGTTACGAGCAGTACTTC
11	few	TRBV30	NA	TRBJ2-7	CAWSVDPHQYF	TGTGCCTGGAGTGTAGACCCTCATCAGTACTTC
16	NA	TRBV7-3	NA	TRBJ2-2	CASSLRTGKSTGELFF	TGTGCCAGCAGCTTACGAACAGGCAAGAGCACCGGGGAGCTGTTTTTT
14	NA	TRBV5-4	NA	TRBJ1-1	CASSLAGAHTEAFF	TGTGCCAGCAGCTTGGCCGGGGCGCACACTGAAGCTTTCTTT
13	NA	TRBV29-1	NA	TRBJ2-3	CSVVAGSTDTQYF	TGCAGCGTTGTAGCAGGGAGCACAGATACGCAGTATTTT
13	NA	TRBV5-1	NA	TRBJ1-6	CASSSGAETPLHF	TGCGCCAGCAGTTCCGGGGCCGAAACACCCCTCCACTTT
14	once	TRBV5-6	NA	TRBJ2-7	CASSFWGVAYEQYF	TGTGCCAGCAGCTTTTGGGGGGTCGCCTACGAGCAGTACTTC
13	NA	TRBV28	NA	TRBJ2-7	CASSPGSVDEQYF	TGTGCCAGCAGTCCAGGCAGTGTCGACGAGCAGTACTTC
15	NA	TRBV21-1	NA	TRBJ2-2	CASSVTGAGPGELFF	TGTGCCAGCAGCGTAACAGGGGCCGGTCCCGGGGAGCTGTTTTTT
14	NA	TRBV2	NA	TRBJ1-5	CASSGDYSNQPQHF	TGTGCCAGCAGTGGGGACTATAGCAATCAGCCCCAGCATTTT
12	NA	TRBV30	NA	TRBJ2-2	CAWSGNTGELFF	TGTGCCTGGAGCGGGAACACCGGGGAGCTGTTTTTT
16	NA	TRBV28	TRBD1	TRBJ1-5	CASSLPRTGELQPQHF	TGTGCCAGCAGTTTACCAAGGACAGGGGAACTTCAGCCCCAGCATTTT
13	NA	TRBV2	NA	TRBJ1-2	CASRDTSNYGYTF	TGTGCCAGCAGGGACACCAGTAACTATGGCTACACCTTC
16	NA	TRBV10-3	NA	TRBJ2-7	CAISESGGPSSYEQYF	TGTGCCATCAGTGAGTCTGGCGGGCCTAGCTCCTACGAGCAGTACTTC
18	NA	TRBV29-1	TRBD2	TRBJ2-3	CSVARGDFSGRNADTQYF	TGCAGCGTTGCCCGTGGGGATTTTAGCGGGAGGAACGCAGATACGCAGTATTTT
12	NA	TRBV10-3	NA	TRBJ1-1	CASGGMNTEAFF	TGTGCCTCGGGGGGGATGAACACTGAAGCTTTCTTT
15	NA	TRBV25-1	NA	TRBJ1-1	CASSEGALGGTEAFF	TGTGCCAGCAGTGAAGGGGCTCTTGGGGGCACTGAAGCTTTCTTT
15	NA	TRBV6-5	TRBD1	TRBJ1-4	CASSPGQGSGEKLFF	TGTGCCAGCAGCCCCGGACAGGGTTCTGGTGAAAAACTGTTTTTT
17	NA	TRBV18	TRBD2	TRBJ2-1	CASSLNLGSGTYNEQFF	TGTGCCAGCTCACTAAATTTAGGTAGCGGGACCTACAATGAGCAGTTCTTC
15	NA	TRBV19	NA	TRBJ2-7	CASTPTAGGTYEQYF	TGTGCCAGTACTCCAACGGCAGGGGGGACCTACGAGCAGTACTTC
16	NA	TRBV10-3	TRBD2	TRBJ2-7	CAISESGGSFTYEQYF	TGTGCCATCAGTGAGTCGGGCGGGAGCTTCACCTACGAGCAGTACTTC
15	NA	TRBV5-6	TRBD1	TRBJ2-7	CASIRQGRSSYEQYF	TGTGCCAGCATTAGACAGGGAAGGAGCTCCTACGAGCAGTACTTC